This T cell receptor beta chain was retrieved from a study of cytotoxic CD8 clonotypes in ibrutinib-treated CLL (dated by TCRdb to the early 2020s). General notes on the study: The cohort was composed of more than ten relapsed/refractory and roughly 16 treatment-naive patients; IGHV unmutated status was identified in 17 patients. The response samples were drawn at a median of 12 months into treatment, with a range of roughly 6 to 40 months. Cryopreserved peripheral blood mononuclear cells were collected at three points: before therapy, at response, and at either sustained remission or disease progression. Partial responses were observed in approximately 24 patients and complete responses in 2; after a median follow-up of about 69 months, remission was maintained in 15 or so patients and progression was observed in approximately 12. Patients were still on ibrutinib when every remission and progressive disease sample was collected. On average, each sample had about 250,000 productive templates and tens of thousands of productive rearrangements. Longitudinal samples were obtainable from about 30% of the roughly 86 participants in the trial.

The CDR3 starts with the cysteine, ends with the phenylalanine, and has 14 residues. Of all the DNA, just the CDR3 is kept, 42 bases in frame from base 1. The germline V gene specifies MDHEN as CDR1 and SYDVKM as CDR2. V sheds 7 bases and J sheds 6 bases, leaving 19 bases between their ends. The goal of deep resolution MiSeq sequencing was a depth between 1 in 1 million and 1 in 200,000 T cells, and coverage averaged 10x per clonotype. The immunoSEQ hsTCRB Kit was used to generate the TCR beta libraries. On the authors' methods: ImmunoSEQ Data Assistant and ImmunoSEQ Analyzer were used for data analysis, and V, D and J genes were assigned according to IMGT definitions. Clonality, which ranges from 0 to 1, was calculated as one minus the normalized Shannon entropy of productive rearrangement frequencies. Only overrepresented clonotypes making up at least 0.05% of the repertoire of each patient were included in the public clonotype analysis. Repertoires from some twelve age-matched healthy donors in immuneACCESS were used as clonality controls. Held by TCRdb, this immuneACCESS table contains in-frame sequences only and omits some clones. Under half of the omission traces to an unresolved V gene where checked; the cause of the rest is unknown. Clone size and the V and J calls come from that table; the DNA yielded D and trimming. The sample data list some 92,000 clones, and approximately 80% of these were observed just once. The leading ten clones occupy around 24% of the sample.

The label giving this sample's time point can be read as: roughly 25 months on ibrutinib. For TCR beta library preparation, 1.5 to 2.5 micrograms of genomic DNA was extracted from cryopreserved PBMCs. Longitudinal blood samples from CLL patients on ibrutinib monotherapy underwent high-throughput TCR beta sequencing. Patients were enrolled in a phase 2 open-label single-center ibrutinib monotherapy trial. Study-wide conclusions, independent of this receptor: Lymph node repertoires were not examined, and the timing of sampling was not matched between patients in sustained remission and those whose disease progressed. Public clonotypes were found to be uncommon and were observed to contract or remain stable during treatment; the increase in clonality was shown to reflect expansion of private clonotypes at ibrutinib response. At baseline, clonality was higher than in age-matched healthy donors and showed a strong correlation with circulating CD8+ T-cell counts. Clonality rose at ibrutinib response, remained stable during sustained remission, and dropped back toward baseline at progression.

As for this clone: The antigen this receptor binds is unknown. No base qualities exist here, and no much larger clone lies one base off it.

The TCR sequence derives from a human donor with chronic lymphocytic leukemia. The chain is encoded by TRBV28 joined to TRBJ2-7; the D segment is perhaps TRBD1 or TRBD2, each sharing 6 matched bases. The sequences come from PBMCs, collected after 24 months of ibrutinib treatment. The CDR3 protein: CASTVFRGQSEQYF. The DNA sequence reads TGTGCCAGCACGGTATTCCGGGGGCAGTCCGAGCAGTACTTC.